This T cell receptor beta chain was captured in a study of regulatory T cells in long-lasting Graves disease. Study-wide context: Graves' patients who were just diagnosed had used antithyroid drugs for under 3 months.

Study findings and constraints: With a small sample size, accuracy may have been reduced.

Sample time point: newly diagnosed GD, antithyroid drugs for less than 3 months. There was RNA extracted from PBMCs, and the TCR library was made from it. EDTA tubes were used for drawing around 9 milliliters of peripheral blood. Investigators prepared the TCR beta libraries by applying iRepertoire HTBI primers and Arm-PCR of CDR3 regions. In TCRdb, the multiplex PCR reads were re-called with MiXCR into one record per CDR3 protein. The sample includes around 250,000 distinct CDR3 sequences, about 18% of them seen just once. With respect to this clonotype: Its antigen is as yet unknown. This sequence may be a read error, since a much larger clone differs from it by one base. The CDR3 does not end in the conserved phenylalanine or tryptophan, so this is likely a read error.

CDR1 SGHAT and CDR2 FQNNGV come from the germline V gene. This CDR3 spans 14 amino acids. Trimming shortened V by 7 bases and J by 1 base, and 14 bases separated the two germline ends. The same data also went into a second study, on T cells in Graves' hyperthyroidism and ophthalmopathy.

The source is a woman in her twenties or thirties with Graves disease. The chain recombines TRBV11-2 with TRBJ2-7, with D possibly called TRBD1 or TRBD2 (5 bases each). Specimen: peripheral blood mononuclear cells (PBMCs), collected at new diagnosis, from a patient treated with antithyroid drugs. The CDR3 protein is CASKGLWGSYEQYS. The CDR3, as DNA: TGTGCCAGCAAGGGGCTTTGGGGGTCCTACGAGCAGTACTCC.